The clone carrying this TCR beta chain showed up just a few times. What it binds is unknown. This specimen comes from a study of regulatory dendritic cells for organ transplantation. Findings of the study overall: Between individuals, the alloreactive memory CD8+ T cell pool differed considerably.

Trimming shortened V by 2 bases and J by 3 bases, and 11 bases separated the two germline ends. The CDR3 runs to 14 residues. CDR1 is MGHRA and CDR2 is YSYEKL in the germline V gene. Method: immunoSEQ multiplex PCR; TCRdb's copy keeps in-frame clones and lacks some. The sample includes some 29,000 clones, 75% to 80% of them seen just once. The J gene is TRBJ2-7, the V gene TRBV4-1; D may match TRBD1 or TRBD2 (5 bases each). What was sequenced was memory CD4+ T cells from blood. Subset in this sample: CD45RO+ memory T cells. The receptor's source is a human donor in good health. CDR3: CASSQMGVDYEQYF. The CDR3 DNA reads TGCGCCAGCAGCCAAATGGGGGTTGACTACGAGCAGTACTTC.